The sequence of this T cell receptor beta chain was determined in a study of blood T cell repertoires in COVID-19. On the study more broadly: Specimens from acute and convalescent COVID-19 originated in the United States, Italy and Spain. T cells, B-cell-depleted T cells, or PBMCs provided the cDNA or gDNA that served as material.

Germline V CDR1 and CDR2: SQVTM, ANQGSEA. The V end lost 3 bases, the J end lost 4 bases, and 16 bases lay between the germline ends. The CDR3 extends over 15 amino acids. Source study methods: Amplifying reference gene primers gave estimates of nucleated cell counts. The repertoire was sequenced with immunoSEQ multiplex PCR; TCRdb's copy has only in-frame clones and lacks some. Clone size and the V and J calls come from that table; the DNA yielded D and trimming. The table lists 130,000 to 150,000 clones, about 90% of them singletons. The sequenced sample was peripheral blood. The sequence was obtained from a man in his fifties with active or convalescent COVID-19. This rearrangement joins TRBV29-1 to TRBJ2-1; D is unresolved. The CDR3 DNA reads TGCAGCGTTGAGGGCCAATACAAAGGATACAATGAGCAGTTCTTC. Encoded protein: CSVEGQYKGYNEQFF.